The clone carrying this T cell receptor (beta chain) was found once. These data come from a study of response to subunit inactivated influenza vaccine. Germline V gene lookup returns CDR1 SGHTA and CDR2 FQGTGA. The CDR3 runs 14 residues. Trimming shortened V by 3 bases and J by 2 bases, and 7 bases separated the two germline ends. MiXCR was run by TCRdb on the RT-PCR reads, yielding one entry per CDR3 protein. The profile covers roughly 670,000 distinct CDR3 sequences, with approximately 15% appearing a single time and 7.5% to 8% taken by the ten largest. The chain carries TRBV7-3 and TRBJ2-2; D call uncertain. Sequenced material: PBMCs from blood, taken 14 to 15 days before vaccination. The sequence was obtained from a man aged 50 to 59 who received an inactivated influenza vaccine. CDR3 DNA sequence: TGTGCCAGCAGCTTCGCCCACAACACCGGGGAGCTGTTTTTT. Its protein is CASSFAHNTGELFF.